The rows below give T cell receptor beta chains drawn from one sample of a study of regulatory T cells in long-lasting Graves disease. TCRdb re-called the multiplex PCR reads through MiXCR, storing one row per CDR3 protein. This sample has around 480,000 distinct CDR3 sequences; 15% to 20% occur once, and the top ten carry 25%. This sample also belongs to another study, concerning T cells in Graves' hyperthyroidism and ophthalmopathy.

The sequences come from peripheral blood mononuclear cells (PBMCs), collected at new diagnosis, from a patient treated with antithyroid drugs. The receptors were gathered from a woman aged 35-65 years with Graves disease. The CDR3 runs from the conserved cysteine through the conserved F or W. The D gene is left open where the match is weak. Clone size is given for some rows only: seen once, a few or many times, or a class if the clone is expanded.

cdr3_nt	cdr3_aa	j_call	d_call	clone_size	v_call
TGTGCCAGCAGTGAAGTCTTAGCGGGGGGACCGATCAAGCAGTACTTC	CASSEVLAGGPIKQYF	TRBJ2-7	TRBD2	many	TRBV6-1
TGTGCCAGCAGCTTGACAGAGAACACCGGGGAGCTGTTTTTT	CASSLTENTGELFF	TRBJ2-2	.	many	TRBV11-2
TGTGCCAGCAGCCAACCTCGGACAGTATCCCTGATCTCCTACGAGCAGTACTTC	CASSQPRTVSLISYEQYF	TRBJ2-7	.	many	TRBV28
TGTGCCAGCTCACCACCTGGACTAGCGGGGGGGCCCTACAATGAGCAGTTCTTC	CASSPPGLAGGPYNEQFF	TRBJ2-1	TRBD2	many	TRBV18
TGTGCCAGTAGTGAGGTCCAGGGAAACACTGAAGCTTTCTTT	CASSEVQGNTEAFF	TRBJ1-1	.	few	TRBV19
TGTGCCAGCAGTTCGCCGGGACAGATAAACACCGGGGAGCTGTTTTTT	CASSSPGQINTGELFF	TRBJ2-2	TRBD1	few	TRBV28
TGCGCCAGCAGCTTGGAAGGGGTGGTGCAGTTCTTC	CASSLEGVVQFF	TRBJ2-1	.	many	TRBV5-1
TGTGCCAGTAGTATAGTAACAGGGGGCGTCTACAATGAGCAGTTCTTC	CASSIVTGGVYNEQFF	TRBJ2-1	TRBD1	.	TRBV19
TGTGCCAGCAGCCAGTCGACAATCGCCCACACTGAAGCTTTCTTT	CASSQSTIAHTEAFF	TRBJ1-1	.	many	TRBV16
TGTGCCAGCAGCTCGACTCCGGGGGGAAATTCACCCCTCCACTTT	CASSSTPGGNSPLHF	TRBJ1-6	.	many	TRBV11-2
TGTGCCAGCAGCCAAGCCTTGACGTCAGTAAGCACAGATACGCAGTATTTT	CASSQALTSVSTDTQYF	TRBJ2-3	.	few	TRBV3-1
TGTGCCAGCAGCTTAGGTAGTGGGGAAAATGAGCAGTTCTTC	CASSLGSGENEQFF	TRBJ2-1	.	.	TRBV7-8
TGTGCCAGCAGCCCTTTGGAAAACACCATATATTTT	CASSPLENTIYF	TRBJ1-3	.	many	TRBV3-1
TGTGCCAGCAGGTCAACAGGGGGCGGGACTGAAGCTTTCTTT	CASRSTGGGTEAFF	TRBJ1-1	TRBD1	once	TRBV6-2/TRBV6-3
TGTGCCAGCTCACCGGGGGAGGGAGTGAACACTGAAGCTTTCTTT	CASSPGEGVNTEAFF	TRBJ1-1	.	many	TRBV18
TGTGCCATTAACGTAGGGACTAGCGGGAGGTTGGGGTTCTTC	CAINVGTSGRLGFF	TRBJ2-1	TRBD2	many	TRBV6-2/TRBV6-3
TGTGCCAGTTCTCCAGGGAACTGGGCTGAAGCTTTCTTT	CASSPGNWAEAFF	TRBJ1-1	.	few	TRBV19
TGCAGTGCCGAACACCAAGATACGCAGTATTTT	CSAEHQDTQYF	TRBJ2-3	.	few	TRBV20-1
TGTGCCAGCAGCCAACTTGGGGACACTGAAGCTTTCTTT	CASSQLGDTEAFF	TRBJ1-1	.	many	TRBV3-1
TGTGCCAGCAGCTTTTCCCAGTCAGATACGCAGTATTTT	CASSFSQSDTQYF	TRBJ2-3	.	many	TRBV12-3/TRBV12-4
TGTGCCAGCAGCCGGGGGTCTACACCCCCCCACTTT	CASSRGSTPPHF	TRBJ1-6	.	.	TRBV11-1
TGCGCCAGCAGCCCGATGGGACAGGGTCCCGTGGCTTTCTTT	CASSPMGQGPVAFF	TRBJ1-1	TRBD1	few	TRBV4-1
TGTGCCAGTAGTAGAGGAACACAGGGTACGCAGTATTTT	CASSRGTQGTQYF	TRBJ2-3	.	.	TRBV19
TGTGCCAGCAGTTCCCCCGACAGGGACGGAATGGGAGATACGCAGTATTTT	CASSSPDRDGMGDTQYF	TRBJ2-3	TRBD1	few	TRBV6-2/TRBV6-3
TGTGCCAGCAGCACCAGGGTTGAGGACACTGAAGCTTTCTTT	CASSTRVEDTEAFF	TRBJ1-1	.	few	TRBV5-5
TGTGCCAGCAGCTTCGGACTAGCCCCGACAGATACGCAGTATTTT	CASSFGLAPTDTQYF	TRBJ2-3	TRBD2	.	TRBV7-3
TGCAGTGGGACAGCAGATGGAAACACCATATATTTT	CSGTADGNTIYF	TRBJ1-3	.	few	TRBV20-1
TGTGCCAGCAGTTCCCTCGCAGGGGTCGAGCAGTACTTC	CASSSLAGVEQYF	TRBJ2-7	.	many	TRBV12-3/TRBV12-4
TGTGCCAGCAGCCAGGGGGCTGCCGGGACCCAGTACTTC	CASSQGAAGTQYF	TRBJ2-5	.	.	TRBV14
TGTGCCAGCAGCCGGTGGGACACAATGACCACTGAAGCTTTCTTT	CASSRWDTMTTEAFF	TRBJ1-1	.	many	TRBV3-1
TGCGCCAGCCGGGACAGGAAGAACACCGGGGAGCTGTTTTTT	CASRDRKNTGELFF	TRBJ2-2	TRBD1	few	TRBV5-1
TGTGCCAGCAGCTTAGTCAGGGGTCGTCGAAACACCGGGGAGCTGTTTTTT	CASSLVRGRRNTGELFF	TRBJ2-2	.	many	TRBV11-2
TGTGCCAGCAGCTTATTTTCCGTCCAGAACACTGAAGCTTTCTTT	CASSLFSVQNTEAFF	TRBJ1-1	.	many	TRBV11-2
TGCGCCAGCAGCTTGGGACAGGGGTTATACGAGCAGTACTTC	CASSLGQGLYEQYF	TRBJ2-7	TRBD1	many	TRBV5-1
TGTGCCAGCAGTTACGGTACCTCTGGAAACACCATATATTTT	CASSYGTSGNTIYF	TRBJ1-3	.	many	TRBV6-9
TGCAGTGCTAGGGACAGGGGGGAAGCTAACTATGGCTACACCTTC	CSARDRGEANYGYTF	TRBJ1-2	TRBD1	many	TRBV20-1
TGTGCCAACAGCCAAGAAGTGGGGGGGCGTAAGGGATATGAGCAGTTCTTC	CANSQEVGGRKGYEQFF	TRBJ2-1	.	.	TRBV3-1
TGCGCCAGCAGCAGGCAGGGCAAGGATACGCAGTATTTT	CASSRQGKDTQYF	TRBJ2-3	.	.	TRBV5-1
TGTGCCAGCAGTTACTCCTACAGGAACGAGCAGTACTTC	CASSYSYRNEQYF	TRBJ2-7	.	many	TRBV6-2/TRBV6-3
TGTGCCAGCAGCGGTCGACAGATCACCGGGGAGCTGTTTTTT	CASSGRQITGELFF	TRBJ2-2	.	once	TRBV3-1
TGTGCCAGCAGTTATGGGCGGGCCGCCTACTACGAGCAGTACTTC	CASSYGRAAYYEQYF	TRBJ2-7	.	many	TRBV11-2
TGTGCCAGCAGCTCGGACCCGGGGAACACCATATATTTT	CASSSDPGNTIYF	TRBJ1-3	.	.	TRBV7-9
TGTGCCAGCATAGGGGCAGGGTACACTGAAGCTTTCTTT	CASIGAGYTEAFF	TRBJ1-1	.	many	TRBV2
TGCGCCAGCAGCTTTTGGCCCTCTGGGGCCAACGTCCTGACTTTC	CASSFWPSGANVLTF	TRBJ2-6	.	once	TRBV5-1
TGTGCCAGCAGCCAAGATACAGGGGGGGGTGAAAAACTGTTTTTT	CASSQDTGGGEKLFF	TRBJ1-4	TRBD1	many	TRBV3-1
TGTGCTAGTGGCTCGGTGCTCACAGATACGCAGTATTTT	CASGSVLTDTQYF	TRBJ2-3	.	few	TRBV12-5
TGTGCCATCGAAGGGGCTTTGAACACTGAAGCTCTCTTT	CAIEGALNTEALF	TRBJ1-1	.	few	TRBV10-3
TGCAGTGCTAGAGCCCCGTCGGACAGGAACACTGAAGCTTTCTTT	CSARAPSDRNTEAFF	TRBJ1-1	.	few	TRBV20-1
TGTGCCAGCAGCTTAGTTATACCAGGTGATACGCAGTATTTT	CASSLVIPGDTQYF	TRBJ2-3	.	many	TRBV7-2
TGCAGCGTTGAGGCTGGGAACACTGAAGCTTTCTTT	CSVEAGNTEAFF	TRBJ1-1	.	.	TRBV29-1
TGTGCCAGCAGCACATCACAGGGGGAGGACACTGAAGCTTTCTTT	CASSTSQGEDTEAFF	TRBJ1-1	TRBD1	many	TRBV12-3/TRBV12-4
TGTGCCAGTAGTATCTTTGGGACAGGCAATCAGCCCCAGCATTTT	CASSIFGTGNQPQHF	TRBJ1-5	TRBD1	few	TRBV19
TGTGCCAGCAACCCCGCAGCGGGAGTCAATGAGCAGTTCTTC	CASNPAAGVNEQFF	TRBJ2-1	TRBD2	.	TRBV7-8
TGTGCCAGCAGCACAGGGTTCTCTGGGGCCAACGTCCTGACTTTC	CASSTGFSGANVLTF	TRBJ2-6	.	few	TRBV6-1
TGTGCCAGCAGCTCAGGTGGGGTCCAGCCCCAGCATTTT	CASSSGGVQPQHF	TRBJ1-5	.	many	TRBV27
TGTGCCAGCGGTGGATATATCTCTAACGGGAATGGCTACACCTTC	CASGGYISNGNGYTF	TRBJ1-2	.	many	TRBV11-2
TGTGCCAGCAGTGTTAACAGGAGGAGCTCCTACAATGAGCAGTTCTTC	CASSVNRRSSYNEQFF	TRBJ2-1	.	.	TRBV6-1
TGCAGCGTTGATGGGACAGGCGCCTACGAGCAGTACTTC	CSVDGTGAYEQYF	TRBJ2-7	TRBD1	few	TRBV29-1